This T cell receptor (beta chain) derives from a study of blood T cells in healthy people across ages. Samples each yielded at least 5 micrograms of total RNA. Study observations and caveats: Long-lived and aged donors differed, with more naive CD4+ cells and higher diversity in the long-lived.

This clonotype occurred a few times. Its antigen is still unknown. The use of a sample-barcoded 5' primer and a J-beta primer mix characterized a second PCR of roughly 6 to 11 cycles. Each cDNA was tagged by a template-switch adaptor containing 12 random nucleotides. A minimum of 2.5 million CDR3-containing paired-end reads was obtained for each sample. TCRdb itself ran the 5' RACE reads through MiXCR, one entry per CDR3 protein. The data show 250,000 to 300,000 distinct CDR3 sequences, around 27% seen once. Germline CDR1 is MNHEY and CDR2 is SVGAGI. The CDR3 is 15 amino acids. Trimming took 0 bases from V and 5 from J; bases not matched to a gene: 4.

Sequenced sample: blood. This sequence joins TRBV6-5 and TRBJ2-5; 9 bases fit TRBD1. The TCR sequence derives from a woman aged 65 to 85 in good health. The DNA of the CDR3 is TGTGCCAGCAGTTACTCGACCGGGACAGGGGAGACCCAGTACTTC. Translation: CASSYSTGTGETQYF.